This entry concerns a single TCR beta chain. Authors' processing steps: Estimated nucleated cell counts came from reference gene primer amplification. Sequencing used immunoSEQ multiplex PCR; TCRdb keeps in-frame clones, though not all of them. The V and J calls and clone size were taken over from that table, and D and trimming were inferred from the DNA. The table records 200,000 to 250,000 clones, approximately 80% of them present only once. These data originate in a study of blood T cell repertoires in COVID-19. For the study at large: Sites across the United States, Italy and Spain contributed samples from acute and convalescent COVID-19. PBMCs, B-cell-depleted T cells, or T cells were the source of the cDNA or gDNA that made up the material.

The V gene's germline CDR1 is SGDLS and CDR2 YYNGEE. V lost 0 bases to trimming and J lost 10 bases, with 13 bases between them. This CDR3 spans 14 amino acids. The chain is built from TRBV9 and TRBJ1-4, with D perhaps TRBD1 (5 bases). The sequenced material came from peripheral blood. The receptor's source is a man aged 25 to 40 with active or convalescent COVID-19. In nucleotides, the CDR3 is TGTGCCAGCAGCGTAGTCCAATGGGGGGGAAAACTGTTTTTT. Its protein product is CASSVVQWGGKLFF.